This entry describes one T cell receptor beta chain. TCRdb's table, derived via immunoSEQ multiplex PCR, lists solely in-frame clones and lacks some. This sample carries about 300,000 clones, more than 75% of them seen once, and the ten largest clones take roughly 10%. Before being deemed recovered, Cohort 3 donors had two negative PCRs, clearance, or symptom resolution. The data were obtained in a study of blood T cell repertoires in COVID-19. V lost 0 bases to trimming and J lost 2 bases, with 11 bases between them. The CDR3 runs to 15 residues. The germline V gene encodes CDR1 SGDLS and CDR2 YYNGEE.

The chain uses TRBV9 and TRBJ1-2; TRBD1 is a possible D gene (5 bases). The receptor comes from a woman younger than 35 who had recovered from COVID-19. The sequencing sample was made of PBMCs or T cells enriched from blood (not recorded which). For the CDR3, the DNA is TGTGCCAGCAGCGTAGCGGCAGGGCCCAACTATGGCTACACCTTC. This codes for CASSVAAGPNYGYTF.